The 14 T cell receptor beta chains reported below all come from one sample, sequenced in a study of blood T cell repertoires in COVID-19. Profiled with immunoSEQ multiplex PCR; TCRdb holds only in-frame clones, not every one. The table has about 670,000 clones, 75% to 90% seen once. The sample comprised peripheral blood. The receptors stem from a young woman with acute or convalescent COVID-19.

V is TRBV9 and J is TRBJ1-2; D unresolved. The CDR3 consists of 15 residues. Germline V gene data show CDR1 as SGDLS and CDR2 as YYNGEE. V was pared by 0 bases and J by 2 bases, with 11 bases between. The CDR3 nucleotides read TGTGCCAGCAGCGTAGGAAGTGGAGCCAACTATGGCTACACCTTC. It specifies CASSVGSGANYGYTF.

The chain carries TRBV15 and TRBJ1-2, with D possibly being TRBD1 (5 bases). The germline gives CDR1 LNHNV, CDR2 YYDKDF (reference sequence). The V end was cut by 0 bases, the J end by 1 base, with 9 bases between. CDR3 length: 15 amino acids. CDR3 protein: CATSRDWGVNYGYTF. The CDR3, as DNA: TGTGCCACCAGCAGAGATTGGGGCGTTAACTATGGCTACACCTTC.

The V and J genes are TRBV6-5 and TRBJ2-5; no clear D. Trimming left V 6 bases short and J 2 bases short, with 10 bases between. This CDR3 has 13 residues. CDR1 and CDR2 (germline): MNHEY, SVGAGI. The chain's CDR3 is CASRATRQETQYF. The CDR3 coding sequence is TGTGCCAGCAGAGCTACCCGGCAAGAGACCCAGTACTTC.

This clone was picked up one time. The chain combines TRBV11-2 with TRBJ2-1; 8 nucleotides match TRBD1. CDR3 length: 15 residues. Germline V CDR1 and CDR2: SGHAT, FQNNGV. The V segment lost 4 bases and the J segment 1 base; nucleotides outside the gene matches: 3. The CDR3 DNA reads as TGTGCCAGCAGCTCCACAGGGGGGTCCTACAATGAGCAGTTCTTC. Residues: CASSSTGGSYNEQFF.

The chain has TRBV7-9 and TRBJ1-4; TRBD1 aligns across 7 bases. After removal of 0 bases from V and 4 bases from J, the junction contained 8 bases not matched to a gene. Germline CDR1 and CDR2: SEHNR and FQNEAQ (reference sequence). The CDR3 has 17 amino acids. The CDR3 is CASSLALGGQLNEKLFF. The CDR3 nucleotides are TGTGCCAGCAGCTTAGCTCTGGGGGGACAGCTTAATGAAAAACTGTTTTTT.

This chain connects TRBV7-8 to TRBJ1-2, with 7 bases aligning to TRBD1. V lost 5 bases and J lost 8; bases outside the gene matches: 5. Germline V gene lookup returns CDR1 SGHVS and CDR2 FQNEAQ. The length of the CDR3 is 12 residues. CDR3 sequence: CASSPGQWGYTF. The DNA for the CDR3 is TGTGCCAGCAGCCCGGGACAGTGGGGCTACACCTTC. Based on the CDR3 plus reference TRBV7-8 and TRBJ1-2, the full variable domain is GAGVSQSPRYKVAKRGQDVALRCDPISGHVSLFWYQQALGQGPEFLTYFQNEAQLDKSGLPSDRFFAERPEGSVSTLKIQRTQQEDSAVYLCASSPGQWGYTFGSGTRLTVV.

For this clone: Relative to the germline gene, one junction end is altered; a read error may explain this. V and J are TRBV6-5 and TRBJ2-7; TRBD1 aligns across 9 bases. The CDR3 contains 15 residues. Germline CDR1 is MNHEY and CDR2 is SVGAGI. The CDR3 nucleotides read TGTACCAGCAGTTACTCTCCGGGACAGGGCAGCGAGCAGTACTTC. Its protein is CTSSYSPGQGSEQYF.

V usage is TRBV19 and J usage is TRBJ2-7; a possible D gene is TRBD2 (5 bases). Germline values: CDR1 LNHDA, CDR2 SQIVND (reference sequence). The CDR3 totals 14 residues. Trimming shortened V by 7 bases and J by 1 base, and 14 bases separated the two germline ends. Here the CDR3 reads CASTSEDDSYEQYF. The CDR3 nucleotides read TGTGCCAGTACCTCGGAGGATGATTCCTACGAGCAGTACTTC.

The chain has TRBV12-5 and TRBJ2-1; 9 positions agree with TRBD1. Germline V gene data show CDR1 as LGHNT and CDR2 as FRNRAP. The V and J ends lost 6 bases and 8 bases, in that order; junction bases with no gene match: 11. CDR3 length: 15 residues. This CDR3 is CASGDPGQGIHEQFF. In DNA form, the CDR3 reads TGTGCTAGTGGCGATCCGGGACAGGGTATCCATGAGCAGTTCTTC.

V usage is TRBV14 and J usage is TRBJ2-7, with 12 bases identical to TRBD1. This CDR3 is built from 15 residues. Germline CDR1 reads SGHDN; CDR2 reads FVKESK. J lost 5 bases, V lost 6 bases, and 8 bases had no gene match. CDR3 sequence reads: CASSWTGTGGDEQYF. The CDR3 nucleotides read TGTGCCAGCAGTTGGACCGGGACAGGGGGCGACGAGCAGTACTTC.

The gene calls are TRBV6-2 or TRBV6-3 and TRBJ2-3; D gene ambiguous. Per the germline V gene, CDR1 is MNHEY and CDR2 is SVGEGT. Trimming took off 2 bases at V and 3 bases at J, with 15 bases between the two ends. The CDR3 consists of 16 residues. This CDR3 reads CASSYDWVGGTDTQYF. The CDR3 nucleotides are TGTGCCAGCAGTTACGACTGGGTGGGTGGGACAGATACGCAGTATTTT.

V usage is TRBV6-5 and J usage is TRBJ2-7, with 7 bases fitting TRBD1. The trim removed 7 bases at V and 0 bases at J, leaving 9 bases unmatched. The CDR3 is made up of 15 amino acids. Germline CDR1 and CDR2: MNHEY and SVGAGI. DNA of the CDR3: TGTGCCAGCACCCAACAGACAGGGACCTCCTACGAGCAGTACTTC. Its protein product is CASTQQTGTSYEQYF.

The chain carries TRBV6-1 and TRBJ1-5; 10 bases are shared with TRBD1. The V gene's germline CDR1 is MNHNS and CDR2 SASEGT. The CDR3 is 15 amino acids. J gave up 7 bases and V 0 bases, and 3 bases lay outside the gene matches. The CDR3 bases are TGTGCCAGCAGTGAAGCGGAGGACAGGGGGCAGCCCCAGCATTTT. Amino acid sequence: CASSEAEDRGQPQHF.

This sequence joins TRBV5-6 and TRBJ2-7; D is unresolved. The CDR3 totals 13 residues. From germline, CDR1 is SGHDT and CDR2 YYEEEE. V lost 4 bases, J lost 2 bases, and 10 bases lay in between. The CDR3 nucleotides read TGTGCCAGCAGCCCGGTTAACCCCTACGAGCAGTACTTC. Translation gives CASSPVNPYEQYF.